The next 9 T cell receptor beta chains were all read from a single sample in a study of blood T cells in healthy people across ages. Then a second PCR, running roughly 7 to 11 cycles, was carried out with a sample-barcoded 5' primer and a J-beta primer mix. From the 5' RACE reads, TCRdb called clonotypes with MiXCR, one entry per CDR3 protein. The profile shows hundreds of thousands of distinct CDR3 sequences, 56% of them singletons. Specimen: blood. All receptors come from a man aged 35-49 years in good health.

V gene TRBV5-1 combines with J gene TRBJ2-3; maybe TRBD2 (7 bases). The CDR3 consists of 16 residues. Per germline, CDR1 SGHRS and CDR2 YFSETQ. V lost 2 bases and J 2 bases, leaving 15 bases between the germline ends. The CDR3, as DNA: TGCGCCAGCAGCTTCCTAGGGGGGGGCCTCACAGATACGCAGTATTTT. As protein: CASSFLGGGLTDTQYF.

The chain combines TRBV7-3 with TRBJ1-2, with 7 positions matching TRBD1. CDR3 length: 14 amino acids. The junction had 4 bases not matched to a gene; V was cut back by 2 bases and J by 4 bases. The germline CDR1 and CDR2 sequences are SGHTA and FQGTGA. CDR3 loop: CASSLDQGGYGYTF. CDR3 coding DNA: TGTGCCAGCAGCTTAGATCAGGGGGGCTATGGCTACACCTTC.

V usage is TRBV6-6 and J usage is TRBJ2-3; 13 bases are shared with TRBD2. Germline-derived CDR1 and CDR2 are MNHNY and SVGAGI (reference sequence). This CDR3 region has 17 residues. After removal of 2 bases from V and 5 bases from J, the junction contained 7 bases not matched to a gene. DNA of the CDR3: TGTGCCAGCAGTTACACTAGCGGGGGGGATTCAATAGATACGCAGTATTTT. It is translated as CASSYTSGGDSIDTQYF.

This clonotype was picked up a small number of times. The rearrangement uses TRBV20-1 and TRBJ2-3; 8 bases match TRBD1. CDR1 is DFQATT and CDR2 is SNEGSKA in the germline V gene (reference sequence). This CDR3 region has 14 residues. The V and J ends lost 5 bases and 2 bases, in that order; junction bases with no gene match: 6. CDR3 residues: CSASGTGLTDTQYF. CDR3 sequence (DNA): TGCAGTGCTTCCGGGACAGGACTCACAGATACGCAGTATTTT.

The rearrangement links TRBV9 to TRBJ2-3; 9 nucleotides agree with TRBD2. The germline V gene encodes CDR1 SGDLS and CDR2 YYNGEE. The CDR3 has 16 residues. V lost 3 bases to trimming and J lost 0 bases; unmatched junction nucleotides: 5. CDR3 nucleotides: TGTGCCAGCAGCGCAAGCGGGGGGACTAGCACAGATACGCAGTATTTT. Its protein product is CASSASGGTSTDTQYF.

This rearrangement joins TRBV27 to TRBJ1-2; 10 positions agree with TRBD1. Unmatched junction bases numbered 11, after V lost 5 bases and J lost 8 bases. Germline loops: CDR1 MNHEY, CDR2 SMNVEV (reference sequence). This CDR3 is built from 15 residues. The CDR3 protein is CASSAGRQGAGGYTF. Written as DNA, the CDR3 is TGTGCCAGCAGTGCAGGTAGACAGGGGGCGGGAGGCTACACCTTC.

This chain connects TRBV18 to TRBJ2-7, with 7 nucleotides matching TRBD1. The J segment lost 6 bases and the V segment lost 4 bases, leaving 3 bases of the junction unmatched. The CDR3 has 12 amino acids. Germline V gene data show CDR1 as KGHSH and CDR2 as LQKENI. The CDR3 DNA reads as TGTGCCAGCTCACGACAGGGCTCCGAGCAGTACTTC. Amino acid sequence: CASSRQGSEQYF.

The chain uses TRBV28 and TRBJ2-1; 13 bases map to TRBD2. Germline V lookup: CDR1 MDHEN, CDR2 SYDVKM. The CDR3 spans 16 residues. The V gene end was trimmed by 6 bases and the J gene end by 5 bases; junction bases not matched to a gene: 7. CDR3: CASRAGTSGIHNEQFF. The DNA for the CDR3 is TGTGCCAGCAGGGCCGGGACTAGCGGGATCCACAATGAGCAGTTCTTC.

The V gene is TRBV10-3, the J gene TRBJ1-1; 7 bases agree with TRBD1. CDR1 is ENHRY, CDR2 SYGVKD, per germline. The CDR3 is 15 amino acids. V shed 11 bases, J shed 0 bases, and the junction held 12 bases outside the gene matches. CDR3 sequence (DNA): TGTGCCTCCGATGACGCCAGGGGGATGAACACTGAAGCTTTCTTT. The encoded protein is CASDDARGMNTEAFF.